This entry lists 23 T cell receptor beta chains sequenced from one sample in a study of EBV T-cell therapy then PD-1 blockade in nasopharyngeal carcinoma. Their cognate antigens are unknown. Treatment in this sample: AdE1-LMPpoly-expanded autologous EBV-specific T-cell therapy followed by anti-PD-1 nivolumab. Here immunoSEQ multiplex PCR was the method, and the copy in TCRdb shows in-frame clones only, minus some. In the table there are some 20,000 clones, 75% to 90% of which are singletons. This specimen consisted of CD8+ T cells from blood, obtained between days 50 and 65 from a patient whose treatment included autologous EBV-specific T cells and nivolumab. Source of these receptors: a middle-aged man with nasopharyngeal carcinoma.

The table lists this clone with a count of one. The CDR3 protein is CASSKWSLRATDTQYF. CDR3 in DNA: TGTGCCAGCAGCAAATGGAGCCTCAGGGCTACAGATACGCAGTATTTT. This sequence joins TRBV12-1 and TRBJ2-3; TRBD1 is the table's D call and was not checked against the DNA. TRBV12-1 is an annotated pseudogene. The CDR3 spans 16 residues.

This rearrangement joins TRBV7-6 to TRBJ2-1; D is unresolved. Germline V gives CDR1 SGHVS, CDR2 FNYEAQ. CDR3 length: 12 residues. V was trimmed by 5 bases and J by 8 bases, leaving 10 bases between them. The CDR3 here is CASSPSNDEQFF. The CDR3 nucleotides are TGTGCCAGCAGCCCCTCTAACGATGAGCAGTTCTTC.

In its sample, this clone is medium-sized (0.01 to 0.1%). This chain connects TRBV4-1 to TRBJ2-7, with 7 bases that match TRBD1. The CDR3 runs 16 residues. Germline values: CDR1 MGHRA, CDR2 YSYEKL. The ends lost 4 bases at V and 2 bases at J; junction bases unmatched: 11. CDR3 in amino acids: CASSPSLTGLTYEQYF. The CDR3, as DNA: TGCGCCAGCAGCCCCTCTTTGACAGGGTTGACCTACGAGCAGTACTTC.

The rearrangement links TRBV20-1 to TRBJ1-6; D is perhaps TRBD1 (5 bases). Trimming removed 3 bases from V and 9 bases from J, with 18 bases in between. Germline CDR1 reads DFQATT; CDR2 reads SNEGSKA (reference sequence). The CDR3 covers 15 residues. In DNA form, the CDR3 reads TGCAGTGCTAGTTACACCGGGACTAATCCTTCACCCCTCCACTTT. This translates into CSASYTGTNPSPLHF.

There are a few counts of this clone. The chain links TRBV5-1 to TRBJ1-3, with unresolved D. This CDR3 has 15 residues. Germline V gene data show CDR1 as SGHRS and CDR2 as YFSETQ. V was trimmed by 2 bases and J by 0 bases, leaving 9 bases between them. For the CDR3, the DNA is TGCGCCAGCAGCTTCGACTCTGGCTCTGGAAACACCATATATTTT. Translation gives CASSFDSGSGNTIYF.

V and J are TRBV25-1 and TRBJ2-7, with unresolved D. V was pared by 5 bases and J by 3 bases, with 5 bases between. The CDR3 length is 11 residues. Germline assignment: CDR1 MGHDK and CDR2 SYGVNS. CDR3 region: CASSPSYEQYF. The CDR3 DNA is TGTGCCAGCAGTCCCAGCTACGAGCAGTACTTC.

V gene TRBV21-1 combines with J gene TRBJ1-1. TRBV21-1 is marked as a pseudogene. There are 16 residues in the CDR3. Here the CDR3 DNA reads TGTGCCAGCAGCACGCAGGGGAGGGGGATGAGGACTGAAGCTTTCTTT. The encoded protein is CASSTQGRGMRTEAFF.

The chain is built from TRBV21-1 and TRBJ1-5. TRBV21-1 is reported as a pseudogene. The CDR3 runs 15 residues. CDR3 bases: TGTGCCAGTTTTCTAACGGATTATAGCAATCAGCCCCAGCATTTT. This translates into CASFLTDYSNQPQHF.

The chain combines TRBV6-5 with TRBJ1-1; TRBD1 is a possible D gene (6 bases). Germline-derived CDR1 and CDR2 are MNHEY and SVGAGI. The CDR3 contains 14 residues. Trimming shortened V by 5 bases and J by 3 bases, and 13 bases separated the two germline ends. CDR3 DNA: TGTGCCAGCAGTCCCCGAGGGGGGCACACTGAAGCTTTCTTT. Translated, it gives CASSPRGGHTEAFF.

In this sample, this clone turned up once. The chain has TRBV9 and TRBJ2-1; possibly TRBD1 for D (6 bases). Trimming left V 0 bases short and J 0 bases short, with 7 bases between. CDR1 and CDR2 from the germline V gene are SGDLS and YYNGEE. The CDR3 sequence is 15 residues long. The DNA for the CDR3 is TGTGCCAGCAGCGTAGACAGGGCCTCCTACAATGAGCAGTTCTTC. This encodes CASSVDRASYNEQFF.

The gene calls are TRBV4-1 and TRBJ1-3; D gene unclear. The CDR3 totals 16 residues. The germline CDR1 and CDR2 sequences are MGHRA and YSYEKL. The germline V and J ends were trimmed by 0 bases and 1 base, with 10 bases remaining between them. CDR3 DNA: TGCGCCAGCAGCCAAGATCCCCGGGTTTCTGGAAACACCATATATTTT. This encodes CASSQDPRVSGNTIYF.

A single count supports this clone. V and J are TRBV27 and TRBJ1-4, with TRBD1 identical over 9 bases. The V and J ends lost 5 bases and 7 bases, in that order; junction bases with no gene match: 14. The length of the CDR3 is 17 residues. Germline V gives CDR1 MNHEY, CDR2 SMNVEV (reference sequence). This chain's CDR3 is CASSDRGQGFRSEKLFF. The CDR3 DNA reads TGTGCCAGCAGTGACCGGGGACAGGGATTCCGGAGTGAAAAACTGTTTTTT.

This chain links TRBV6-2 or TRBV6-3 with TRBJ2-5, with 10 positions matching TRBD2. The CDR3 length is 17 residues. Germline V lookup: CDR1 MNHEY, CDR2 SVGEGT. Trimming took 5 bases from V and 1 from J; bases not matched to a gene: 10. The CDR3 spells CASSIPSGGAFQETQYF. The CDR3 coding sequence is TGTGCCAGCAGTATTCCTAGCGGGGGCGCCTTCCAAGAGACCCAGTACTTC.

The chain uses TRBV13 and TRBJ1-1, with 7 bases matching TRBD1. This CDR3 has 15 amino acids. V shed 1 base and J 4 bases; nucleotides not matched to a gene: 6. Germline CDR1 is PRHDT and CDR2 is FYEKMQ (reference sequence). DNA of the CDR3: TGTGCCAGCAGCTTAGAGGGGGCTGGTTTCACTGAAGCTTTCTTT. This gives the protein CASSLEGAGFTEAFF.

The V call is TRBV7-9, the J call TRBJ1-5; the D is unclear. The V end lost 2 bases, the J end lost 9 bases, and 29 bases lay between the germline ends. The CDR3 consists of 19 residues. Germline values: CDR1 SEHNR, CDR2 FQNEAQ (reference sequence). DNA of the CDR3: TGTGCCAGCAGCTTAAGGTCGGGCCGACCCAATAAAACGACAAGGCCCCAGCATTTT. As protein: CASSLRSGRPNKTTRPQHF.

V and J are TRBV9 and TRBJ1-3, with no clear D. Germline V gene sequence: CDR1 SGDLS, CDR2 YYNGEE. Trimming cost V 3 bases and J 2 bases, with 9 bases left between them. There are 14 residues in the CDR3. The CDR3 here is CASSGRSTGNTIYF. The CDR3 DNA is TGTGCCAGCAGCGGCCGCTCCACTGGAAACACCATATATTTT.

This clone was observed a handful of times. V gene TRBV15 combines with J gene TRBJ1-4, with 10 nucleotides matching TRBD1. CDR1 and CDR2 from the germline V gene are LNHNV and YYDKDF (reference sequence). The ends lost 0 bases at V and 8 bases at J; junction bases unmatched: 6. This CDR3 spans 16 amino acids. The CDR3 DNA is TGTGCCACCAGCAGAGATTCCGGGACAGGGGACGAAAAACTGTTTTTT. Encoded protein: CATSRDSGTGDEKLFF.

The V call is TRBV6-2 or TRBV6-3, the J call TRBJ1-5, with D possibly matching TRBD1 (5 bases). Trimming took off 2 bases at V and 1 base at J, with 21 bases between the two ends. Germline-derived CDR1 and CDR2 are MNHEY and SVGEGT. This CDR3 has 19 amino acids. In nucleotides, the CDR3 is TGTGCCAGCAGTTACAATAGCTTGGAGGGGAGTTCGAGCAATCAGCCCCAGCATTTT. Protein sequence: CASSYNSLEGSSSNQPQHF.

By sample fraction, this clone is medium-sized. The V gene is TRBV5-6, the J gene TRBJ2-3; 7 bases are a match to TRBD2. The CDR3 runs to 14 residues. Unmatched junction bases numbered 4, after V lost 0 bases and J lost 6 bases. The germline V gene encodes CDR1 SGHDT and CDR2 YYEEEE. The CDR3 sequence: CASSLGAGPDTQYF. In DNA, the CDR3 is TGTGCCAGCAGCTTGGGAGCGGGGCCGGATACGCAGTATTTT.

J is TRBJ1-5 and V is TRBV6-1; D gene ambiguous. V was shortened by 1 base and J by 1 base, with 17 bases between the two germline ends. From germline, CDR1 is MNHNS and CDR2 SASEGT. The CDR3 consists of 18 residues. Here the CDR3 DNA reads TGTGCCAGCAGTGAAGACGTGCAGGCGGCGAGGAGCAATCAGCCCCAGCATTTT. It yields the protein CASSEDVQAARSNQPQHF.

This rearrangement joins TRBV20-1 to TRBJ1-1; D gene uncertain. The V and J ends lost 5 bases and 5 bases respectively, with 9 bases between them. CDR1 is DFQATT, CDR2 SNEGSKA, per germline (reference sequence). The CDR3 extends over 11 amino acids. The CDR3 reads CSAGSETEAFF. The CDR3 bases are TGCAGTGCTGGAAGCGAGACTGAAGCTTTCTTT.

The gene calls are TRBV7-9 and TRBJ1-6, with 9 bases lining up with TRBD1. This CDR3 is 15 amino acids long. The germline V gene has CDR1 SEHNR and CDR2 FQNEAQ (reference sequence). The V gene end was trimmed by 1 base and the J gene end by 6 bases; junction bases not matched to a gene: 1. CDR3 DNA: TGTGCCAGCAGCTTAGGGACAGGGGCTAATTCACCCCTCCACTTT. Amino acids: CASSLGTGANSPLHF.

The chain joins TRBV7-8 to TRBJ2-5, with D perhaps being TRBD1 or TRBD2 (5 bases each). The germline V gene has CDR1 SGHVS and CDR2 FQNEAQ. V dropped 8 bases and J dropped 3 bases, with 19 bases sitting between them. The CDR3 consists of 15 residues. The CDR3 here is CASQFSGQGKETQYF. The CDR3 region has the DNA TGTGCCAGCCAATTCTCGGGGCAGGGAAAAGAGACCCAGTACTTC.